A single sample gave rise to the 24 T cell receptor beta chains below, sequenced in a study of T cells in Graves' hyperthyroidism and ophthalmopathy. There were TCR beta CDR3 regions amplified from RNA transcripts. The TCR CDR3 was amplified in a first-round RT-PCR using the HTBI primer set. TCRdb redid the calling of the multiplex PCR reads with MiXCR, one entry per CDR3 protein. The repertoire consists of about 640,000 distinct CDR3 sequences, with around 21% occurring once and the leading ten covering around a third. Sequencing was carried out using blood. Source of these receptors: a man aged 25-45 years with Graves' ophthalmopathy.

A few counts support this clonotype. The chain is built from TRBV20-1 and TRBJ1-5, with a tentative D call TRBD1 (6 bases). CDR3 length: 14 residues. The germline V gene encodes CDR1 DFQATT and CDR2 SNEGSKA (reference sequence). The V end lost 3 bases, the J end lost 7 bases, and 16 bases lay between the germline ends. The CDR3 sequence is CSAREQGSGQPQHF. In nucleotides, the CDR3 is TGCAGTGCTAGGGAGCAGGGGTCAGGACAGCCCCAGCATTTT.

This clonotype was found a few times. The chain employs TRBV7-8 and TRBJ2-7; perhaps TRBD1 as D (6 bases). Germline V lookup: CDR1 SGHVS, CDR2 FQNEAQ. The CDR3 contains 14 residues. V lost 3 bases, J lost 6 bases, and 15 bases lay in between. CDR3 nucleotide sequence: TGTGCCAGCAGCTTCGGACAGTCCTCTAGCGAGCAGTACTTC. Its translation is CASSFGQSSSEQYF.

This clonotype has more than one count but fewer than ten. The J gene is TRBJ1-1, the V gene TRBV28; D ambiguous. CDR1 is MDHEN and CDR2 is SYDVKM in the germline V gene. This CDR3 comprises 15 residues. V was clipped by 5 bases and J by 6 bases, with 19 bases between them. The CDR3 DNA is TGTGCCAGCAGTCCCACCCTGACGGCGAAGGCTGAAGCTTTCTTT. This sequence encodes CASSPTLTAKAEAFF.

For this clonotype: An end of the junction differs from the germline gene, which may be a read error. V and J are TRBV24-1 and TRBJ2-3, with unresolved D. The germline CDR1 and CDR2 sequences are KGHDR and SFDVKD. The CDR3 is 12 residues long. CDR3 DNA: TGTGCCAGCAGTCTTCCCATGGATACGCAGTATTTT. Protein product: CASSLPMDTQYF.

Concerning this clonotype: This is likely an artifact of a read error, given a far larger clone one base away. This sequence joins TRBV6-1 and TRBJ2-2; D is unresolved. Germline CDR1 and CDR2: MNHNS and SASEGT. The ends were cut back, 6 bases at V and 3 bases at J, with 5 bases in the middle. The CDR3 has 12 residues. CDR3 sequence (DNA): TGTGCCAGCAGCGCGGACACCGGGGAGCTGTTTTTT. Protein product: CASSADTGELFF.

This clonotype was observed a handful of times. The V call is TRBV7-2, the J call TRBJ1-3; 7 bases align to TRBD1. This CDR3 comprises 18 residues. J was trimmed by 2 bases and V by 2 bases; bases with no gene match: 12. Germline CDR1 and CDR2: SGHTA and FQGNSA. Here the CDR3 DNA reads TGTGCCAGCAGCTTACAATTATTTAAGGGGGCGCCTGGAAACACCATATATTTT. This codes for CASSLQLFKGAPGNTIYF.

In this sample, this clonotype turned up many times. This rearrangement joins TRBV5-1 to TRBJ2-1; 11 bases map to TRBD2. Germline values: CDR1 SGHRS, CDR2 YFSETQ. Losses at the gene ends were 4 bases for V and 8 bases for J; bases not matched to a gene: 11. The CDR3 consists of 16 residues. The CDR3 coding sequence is TGCGCCAGCAGCCACGGTGTAGCGGGAGGGCCGCATGAGCAGTTCTTC. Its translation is CASSHGVAGGPHEQFF.

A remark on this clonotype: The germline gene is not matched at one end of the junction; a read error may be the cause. CDR3 sequence: CASSSMFDRERPASGAKNIQYF. DNA of the CDR3: TGTGCCAGCAGCTCGATGTTCGACAGGGAACGGCCCGCTAGCGGAGCCAAAAACATTCAGTACTTC. This chain links TRBV5-1 with TRBJ2-4; D may correspond to TRBD1 or TRBD2 (7 bases each). The length of the CDR3 is 22 residues. Per germline, CDR1 SGHRS and CDR2 YFSETQ.

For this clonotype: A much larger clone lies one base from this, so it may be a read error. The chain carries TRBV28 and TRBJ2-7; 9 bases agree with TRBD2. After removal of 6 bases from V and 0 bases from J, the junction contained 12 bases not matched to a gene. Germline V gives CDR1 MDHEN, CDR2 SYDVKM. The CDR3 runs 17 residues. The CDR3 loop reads CASSPPGGRGGSYEQYF. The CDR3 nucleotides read TGTGCCAGCAGCCCGCCCGGGGGGCGGGGGGGCTCCTACGAGCAGTACTTC. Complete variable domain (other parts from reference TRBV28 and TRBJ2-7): DVKVTQSSRYLVKRTGEKVFLECVQDMDHENMFWYRQDPGLGLRLIYFSYDVKMKEKGDIPEGYSVSREKKERFSLILESASTNQTSMYLCASSPPGGRGGSYEQYFGPGTRLTVT.

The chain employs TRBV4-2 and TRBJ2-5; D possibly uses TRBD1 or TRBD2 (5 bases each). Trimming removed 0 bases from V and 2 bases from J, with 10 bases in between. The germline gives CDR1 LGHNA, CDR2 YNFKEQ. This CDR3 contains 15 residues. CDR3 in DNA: TGTGCCAGCAGCCAAGAGGGGACGGAACAAGAGACCCAGTACTTC. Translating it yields CASSQEGTEQETQYF.

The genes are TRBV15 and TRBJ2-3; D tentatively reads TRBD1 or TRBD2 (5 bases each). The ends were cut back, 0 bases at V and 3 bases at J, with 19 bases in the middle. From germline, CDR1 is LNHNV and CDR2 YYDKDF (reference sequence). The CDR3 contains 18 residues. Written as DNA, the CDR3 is TGTGCCACCAGCAGAGATCTTCGGGGCCTTGGTGGTACAGATACGCAGTATTTT. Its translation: CATSRDLRGLGGTDTQYF.

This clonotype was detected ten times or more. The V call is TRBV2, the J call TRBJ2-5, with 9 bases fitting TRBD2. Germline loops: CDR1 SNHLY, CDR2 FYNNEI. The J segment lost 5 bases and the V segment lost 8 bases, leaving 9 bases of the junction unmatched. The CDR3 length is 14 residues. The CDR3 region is CASLRTSVRETQYF. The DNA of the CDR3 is TGTGCCAGCCTCCGGACTAGCGTGAGGGAGACCCAGTACTTC. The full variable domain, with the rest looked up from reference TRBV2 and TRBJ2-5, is EPEVTQTPSHQVTQMGQEVILRCVPISNHLYFYWYRQILGQKVEFLVSFYNNEISEKSEIFDDQFSVERPDGSNFTLKIRSTKLEDSAMYFCASLRTSVRETQYFGPGTRLLVL.

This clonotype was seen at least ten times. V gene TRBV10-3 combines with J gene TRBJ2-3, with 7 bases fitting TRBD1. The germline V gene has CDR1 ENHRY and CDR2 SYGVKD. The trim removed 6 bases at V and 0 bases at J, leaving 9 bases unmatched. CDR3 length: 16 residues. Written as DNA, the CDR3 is TGTGCCATCAGGGACAGGCTTGGGTCTAGCACAGATACGCAGTATTTT. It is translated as CAIRDRLGSSTDTQYF.

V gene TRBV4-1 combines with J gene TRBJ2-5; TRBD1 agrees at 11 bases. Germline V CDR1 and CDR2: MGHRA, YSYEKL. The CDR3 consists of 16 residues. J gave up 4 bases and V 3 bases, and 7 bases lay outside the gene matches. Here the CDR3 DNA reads TGCGCCAGCAGCCAGGCCGGGACAGGGGGACGAGAGACCCAGTACTTC. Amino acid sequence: CASSQAGTGGRETQYF.

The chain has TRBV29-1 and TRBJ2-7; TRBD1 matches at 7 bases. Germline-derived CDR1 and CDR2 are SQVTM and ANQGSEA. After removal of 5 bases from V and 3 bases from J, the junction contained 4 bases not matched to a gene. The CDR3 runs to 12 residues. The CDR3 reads CSVPHRGYEQYF. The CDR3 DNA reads TGCAGCGTTCCACACAGGGGCTACGAGCAGTACTTC.

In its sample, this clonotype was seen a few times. The CDR3 sequence: CASSLLGKFSGLTPGELFF. CDR3 bases: TGCGCCAGCAGCTTGTTGGGCAAATTTAGCGGTCTAACTCCCGGGGAGCTGTTTTTT. The genes are TRBV5-1 and TRBJ2-2; a weak D match, TRBD2 (6 bases). In germline, CDR1 is SGHRS, CDR2 YFSETQ. The ends were cut back, 1 base at V and 6 bases at J, with 25 bases in the middle. This CDR3 has 19 residues.

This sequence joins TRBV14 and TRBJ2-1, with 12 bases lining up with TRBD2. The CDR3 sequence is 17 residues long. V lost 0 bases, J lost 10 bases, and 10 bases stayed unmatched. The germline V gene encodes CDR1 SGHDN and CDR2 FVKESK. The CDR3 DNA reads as TGTGCCAGCAGCCAAGAGGTGCTAGCGGGAGGGCCCGGGGAGCAGTTCTTC. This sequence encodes CASSQEVLAGGPGEQFF. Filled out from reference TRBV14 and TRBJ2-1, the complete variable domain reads EAGVTQFPSHSVIEKGQTVTLRCDPISGHDNLYWYRRVMGKEIKFLLHFVKESKQDESGMPNNRFLAERTGGTYSTLKVQPAELEDSGVYFCASSQEVLAGGPGEQFFGPGTRLTVL.

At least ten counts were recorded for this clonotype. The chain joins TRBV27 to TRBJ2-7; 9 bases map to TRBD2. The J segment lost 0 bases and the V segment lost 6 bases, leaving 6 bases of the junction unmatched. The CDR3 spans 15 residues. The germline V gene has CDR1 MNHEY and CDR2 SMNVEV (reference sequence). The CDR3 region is CASSLGSGSSYEQYF. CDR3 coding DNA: TGTGCCAGCAGCTTAGGTAGCGGGAGCTCCTACGAGCAGTACTTC.

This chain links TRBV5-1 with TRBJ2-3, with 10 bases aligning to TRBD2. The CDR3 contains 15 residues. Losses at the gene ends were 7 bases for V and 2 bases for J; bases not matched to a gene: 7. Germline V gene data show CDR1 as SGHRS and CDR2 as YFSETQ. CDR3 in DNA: TGCGCCAGCCGTACTAGCGGGACCTACACAGATACGCAGTATTTT. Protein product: CASRTSGTYTDTQYF. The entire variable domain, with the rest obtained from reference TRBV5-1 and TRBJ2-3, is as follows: KAGVTQTPRYLIKTRGQQVTLSCSPISGHRSVSWYQQTPGQGLQFLFEYFSETQRNKGNFPGRFSGRQFSNSRSEMNVSTLELGDSALYLCASRTSGTYTDTQYFGPGTRLTVL.

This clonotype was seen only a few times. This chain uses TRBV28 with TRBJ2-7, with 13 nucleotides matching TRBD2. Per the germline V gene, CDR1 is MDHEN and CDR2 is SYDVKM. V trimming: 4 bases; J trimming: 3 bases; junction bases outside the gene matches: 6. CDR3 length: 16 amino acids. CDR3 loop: CASSSPGLAGNYEQYF. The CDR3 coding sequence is TGTGCCAGCAGTTCCCCGGGACTAGCGGGAAACTACGAGCAGTACTTC.

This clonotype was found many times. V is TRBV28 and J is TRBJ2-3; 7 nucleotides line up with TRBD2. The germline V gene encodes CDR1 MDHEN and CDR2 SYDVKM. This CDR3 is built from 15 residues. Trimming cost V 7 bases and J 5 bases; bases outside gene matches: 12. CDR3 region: CASTIFGLEIDTQYF. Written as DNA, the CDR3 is TGTGCCAGCACCATATTCGGACTAGAGATAGATACGCAGTATTTT.

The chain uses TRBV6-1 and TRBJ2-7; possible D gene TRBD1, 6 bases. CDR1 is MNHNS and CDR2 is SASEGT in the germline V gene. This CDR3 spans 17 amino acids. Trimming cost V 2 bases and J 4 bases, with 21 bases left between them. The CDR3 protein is CASSEFPPGGAGYEQYF. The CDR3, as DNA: TGTGCCAGCAGTGAATTCCCTCCTGGGGGCGCGGGTTACGAGCAGTACTTC.

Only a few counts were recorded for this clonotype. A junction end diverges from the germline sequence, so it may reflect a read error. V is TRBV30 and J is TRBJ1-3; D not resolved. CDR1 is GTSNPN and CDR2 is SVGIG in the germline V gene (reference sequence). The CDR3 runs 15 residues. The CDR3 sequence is CAWSVDRYSWNTLYF. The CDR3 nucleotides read TGTGCCTGGAGTGTAGACCGCTACTCGTGGAACACCTTATATTTT. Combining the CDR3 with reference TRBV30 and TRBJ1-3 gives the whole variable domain SQTIHQWPATLVQPVGSPLSLECTVEGTSNPNLYWYRQAAGRGLQLLFYSVGIGQISSEVPQNLSASRPQDRQFILSSKKLLLSDSGFYLCAWSVDRYSWNTLYFGEGSWLTVV.

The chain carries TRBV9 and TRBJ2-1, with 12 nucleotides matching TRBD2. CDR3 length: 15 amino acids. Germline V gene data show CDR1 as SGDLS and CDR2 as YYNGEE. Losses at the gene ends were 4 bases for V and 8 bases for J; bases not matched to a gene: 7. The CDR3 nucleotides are TGTGCCAGCAGCCAAGTTCTAGCGGGAGGGTATGAGCAGTTCTTC. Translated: CASSQVLAGGYEQFF.